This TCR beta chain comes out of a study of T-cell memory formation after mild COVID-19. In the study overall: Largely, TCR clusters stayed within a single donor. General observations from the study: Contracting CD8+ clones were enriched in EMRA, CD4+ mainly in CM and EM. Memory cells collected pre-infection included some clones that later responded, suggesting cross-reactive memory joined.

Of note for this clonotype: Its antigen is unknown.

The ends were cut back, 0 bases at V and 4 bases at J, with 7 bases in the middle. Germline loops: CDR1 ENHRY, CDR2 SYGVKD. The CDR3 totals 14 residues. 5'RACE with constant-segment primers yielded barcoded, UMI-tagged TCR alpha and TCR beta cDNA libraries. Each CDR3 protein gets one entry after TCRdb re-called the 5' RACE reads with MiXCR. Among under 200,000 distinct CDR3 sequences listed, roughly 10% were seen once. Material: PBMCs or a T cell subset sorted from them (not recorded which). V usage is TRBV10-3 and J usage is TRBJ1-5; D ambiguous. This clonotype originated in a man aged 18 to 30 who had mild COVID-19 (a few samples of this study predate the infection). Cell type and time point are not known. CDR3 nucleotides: TGTGCCATCAGTGAGTCGGGGAGGAATCAGCCCCAGCATTTT. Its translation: CAISESGRNQPQHF.